A single sample gave rise to the 8 T cell receptor beta chains below, sequenced in a study of T-cell memory formation after mild COVID-19. TCRdb fed the 5' RACE reads into MiXCR, producing one record per CDR3 protein. The table includes 470,000 or so distinct CDR3 sequences, roughly 17% detected once. Input material: PBMCs or a T cell subset sorted from them (not recorded which). Receptors originate from a man in his late teens or twenties who had mild COVID-19 (a few samples of this study predate the infection). Cell type and time point are not known.

The chain carries TRBV20-1 and TRBJ2-4; D is unclear. CDR3 length: 14 residues. V lost 7 bases and J lost 2, with 15 bases in between. Germline V lookup: CDR1 DFQATT, CDR2 SNEGSKA (reference sequence). This CDR3 is CSVVSPETKNIQYF. The CDR3 DNA reads TGCAGTGTTGTGAGCCCAGAGACCAAAAACATTCAGTACTTC.

This clonotype has a handful of counts. The rearrangement uses TRBV7-6 and TRBJ1-4, with 9 bases matching TRBD1. The CDR3 extends over 16 amino acids. J lost 7 bases, V lost 5 bases, and 11 bases had no gene match. Germline CDR1 is SGHVS and CDR2 is FNYEAQ. The CDR3 DNA is TGTGCCAGCAGCCCGACCGACAGGGGGGAGGGTGAAAAACTGTTTTTT. Amino acids: CASSPTDRGEGEKLFF. The whole variable domain, filled in from reference TRBV7-6 and TRBJ1-4, reads GAGVSQSPRYKVTKRGQDVALRCDPISGHVSLYWYRQALGQGPEFLTYFNYEAQQDKSGLPNDRFSAERPEGSISTLTIQRTEQRDSAMYRCASSPTDRGEGEKLFFGSGTQLSVL.

The chain has TRBV5-1 and TRBJ2-3, with D uncertain. Between the trimmed V and J ends, which lost 0 bases and 2 bases, there was a span of 10 bases. Per the germline V gene, CDR1 is SGHRS and CDR2 is YFSETQ. CDR3 length: 15 amino acids. CDR3 protein: CASSLALVDTDTQYF. The CDR3 DNA is TGCGCCAGCAGCTTGGCGCTCGTGGACACAGATACGCAGTATTTT.

V gene TRBV4-1 combines with J gene TRBJ1-2; tentatively, D is TRBD1 (5 bases). This CDR3 spans 16 amino acids. CDR1 is MGHRA, CDR2 YSYEKL, per germline. Trimming took 4 bases from V and 3 from J, leaving 18 bases between them. The CDR3 is CASSPPDSTPYYGYTF. The CDR3, as DNA: TGCGCCAGCAGCCCCCCAGACAGCACGCCGTACTATGGCTACACCTTC.

The chain links TRBV4-3 to TRBJ1-6; 7 nucleotides line up with TRBD1. This CDR3 is 19 amino acids long. From germline, CDR1 is LGHNA and CDR2 YSLEER. V lost 0 bases and J lost 7; bases outside the gene matches: 15. The CDR3 here is CASSQDGVTEGARNSPLHF. For the CDR3, the DNA is TGCGCCAGCAGCCAAGATGGGGTAACGGAGGGGGCCAGGAATTCACCCCTCCACTTT.

This clonotype was detected many times. This chain links TRBV4-1 with TRBJ2-1; D tentatively fits TRBD1 or TRBD2 (5 bases each). CDR1 and CDR2 (germline): MGHRA, YSYEKL. The CDR3 runs 16 residues. Deletions cut 1 base from V and 9 bases from J, with 19 bases between. In nucleotides, the CDR3 is TGCGCCAGCAGCCAAGGTAGGGCAGGGAGTGTAGTTGAGCAGTTCTTC. It codes for CASSQGRAGSVVEQFF.

This clonotype was picked up a small number of times. The V call is TRBV27, the J call TRBJ2-7, with TRBD1 matching 9 bases. This CDR3 contains 13 residues. With V trimmed by 7 bases and J by 5 bases, 6 bases remained unmatched. Germline CDR1 MNHEY, CDR2 SMNVEV (reference sequence). The CDR3 sequence: CASTLDRGNEQYF. DNA for the CDR3: TGTGCCAGCACCCTAGACAGGGGGAACGAGCAGTACTTC.

This clonotype was found a few times. This chain links TRBV12-3 or TRBV12-4 with TRBJ1-1; maybe TRBD1 (6 bases). Trimming cost V 5 bases and J 8 bases, with 12 bases left between them. This CDR3 comprises 12 residues. CDR3 region: CASSPDSSEAFF. The DNA for the CDR3 is TGTGCCAGCAGTCCGGACAGCTCAGAAGCTTTCTTT.